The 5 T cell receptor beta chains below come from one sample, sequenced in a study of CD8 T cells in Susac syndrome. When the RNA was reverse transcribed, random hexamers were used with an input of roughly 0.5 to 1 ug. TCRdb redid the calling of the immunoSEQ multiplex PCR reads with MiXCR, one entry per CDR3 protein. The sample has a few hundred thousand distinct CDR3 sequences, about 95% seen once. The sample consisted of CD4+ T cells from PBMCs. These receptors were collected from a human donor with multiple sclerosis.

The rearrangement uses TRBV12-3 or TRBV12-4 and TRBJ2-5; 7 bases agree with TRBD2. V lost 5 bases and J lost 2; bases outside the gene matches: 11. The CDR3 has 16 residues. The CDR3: CASSPSGGGPQETQYF. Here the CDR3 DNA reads TGTGCCAGCAGTCCATCGGGCGGGGGACCTCAAGAGACCCAGTACTTC.

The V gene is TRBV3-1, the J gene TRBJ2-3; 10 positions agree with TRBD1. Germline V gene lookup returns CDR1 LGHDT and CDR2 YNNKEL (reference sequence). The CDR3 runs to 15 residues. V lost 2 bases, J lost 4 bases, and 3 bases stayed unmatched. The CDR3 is CASSQWDRGPDTQYF. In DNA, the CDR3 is TGTGCCAGCAGCCAATGGGACAGGGGCCCAGATACGCAGTATTTT.

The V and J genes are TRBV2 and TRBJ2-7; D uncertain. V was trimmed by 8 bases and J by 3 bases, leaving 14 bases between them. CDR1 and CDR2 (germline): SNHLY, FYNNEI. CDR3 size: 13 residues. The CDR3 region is CASEVKQVYEQYF. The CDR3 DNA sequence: TGTGCCAGCGAAGTCAAACAAGTCTACGAGCAGTACTTC. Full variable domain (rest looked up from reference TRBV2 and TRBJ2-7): EPEVTQTPSHQVTQMGQEVILRCVPISNHLYFYWYRQILGQKVEFLVSFYNNEISEKSEIFDDQFSVERPDGSNFTLKIRSTKLEDSAMYFCASEVKQVYEQYFGPGTRLTVT.

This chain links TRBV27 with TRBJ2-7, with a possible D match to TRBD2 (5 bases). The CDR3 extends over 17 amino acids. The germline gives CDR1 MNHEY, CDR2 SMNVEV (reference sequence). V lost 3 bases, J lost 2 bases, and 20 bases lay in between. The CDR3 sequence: CASSFVDWLARAYEQYV. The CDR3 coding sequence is TGTGCCAGCAGTTTCGTGGACTGGCTAGCTAGAGCCTACGAGCAGTACGTC.

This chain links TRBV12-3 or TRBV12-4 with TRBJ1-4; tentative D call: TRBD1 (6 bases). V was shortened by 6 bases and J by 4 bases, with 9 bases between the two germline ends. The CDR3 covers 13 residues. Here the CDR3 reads CASRGQINEKLFF. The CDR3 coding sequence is TGTGCCAGCAGAGGACAGATTAATGAAAAACTGTTTTTT.